The TCR beta chain under discussion was sequenced for a study of CD8+ T cells in alopecia areata listed by TCRdb under 2018. Context from the whole study: In both human patients and the C3H/HeJ mouse model, the study applied high-throughput TCRbeta sequencing to look at T cell clonal expansion in alopecia areata. Scalp tissue and sorted CD4+ and CD8+ peripheral blood T cells from patchy and totalis/universalis alopecia areata patients and from healthy controls were covered by human TCRbeta sequencing. Scalp clonality was compared among normal scalp (n=4), patchy alopecia areata scalp (n=8), and alopecia totalis/universalis scalp (n=8). RNA was extracted with the PAXgene miRNA kit for fixed scalp, the miRNeasy kit for PBMCs, and the RNeasy kit for mouse skin. immunoSEQ multiplex PCR using 35 Vbeta forward primers and 13 Jbeta reverse primers was used to amplify TCRbeta CDR3 regions. What the work shows at the level of the full study, not this receptor alone: Unlike mouse skin, where gammadelta T cells dominate, normal human skin contains resident alphabeta T cells that get sequenced too, which complicates analysis of the scalp TCR repertoire. Compared with normal scalp, lesional scalp had higher clonality and more expanded CD8+ clones, particularly in alopecia totalis/universalis, a pattern that suggests antigenic drive. Compared with mice, TCR sequences shared between patients were less clear, possibly partly because of HLA diversity across the patient population.

Lesional scalp punch biopsies and peripheral blood were collected from alopecia areata patients. PBMCs were isolated by density centrifugation and stained for CD3, CD4 and CD8, after which CD4+ and CD8+ T cells were sorted on a FACSAria. Untreated alopecia areata patients were recruited as part of a multicenter biomarker study. In five patients from the biomarker study, blood CD8+ T cells were sorted further into NKG2D-low and NKG2D-high fractions. Notes on this clone: What this receptor recognizes is not known. No base qualities exist here, and no much larger clone lies one base off it.

V ends up 5 bases short and J 0 bases short, with an unmatched junction base count of 9. As encoded in the germline V gene (reference sequence), CDR1 is SEHNR while CDR2 is FQNEAQ. The CDR3 goes from the cysteine to the phenylalanine over 18 residues. Of all the DNA, just the CDR3 is kept, 54 bases in frame from base 1. The library relied on the immunoSEQ multiplex PCR assay. RNA was extracted from all samples and reverse transcribed into cDNA as template for TCR sequencing. First-strand cDNA was synthesized with SuperScript III using a 2:1 mix of oligo-dT and random hexamers. A synthetic immune receptor repertoire was used to assess amplification bias, and residual bias was removed computationally. As for how the authors treated the data: Raw reads were preprocessed for error removal, and CDR3 was defined according to IMGT conventions as running from the conserved cysteine to phenylalanine. Clonality was computed as 1 minus the Shannon entropy, with the entropy normalized by log2 of the number of productive unique TCRs. Scalp TCRbeta sequences were cross-referenced with sorted blood CD4 and CD8 repertoires so that the CD4 or CD8 identity of scalp clones could be inferred. In its TCRdb copy, this immuneACCESS table keeps in-frame sequences only and misses some clones. Where compared with another copy, unresolved V genes explain less than half of these, and the others have no known cause. V, J and clone size were drawn from that table, and D and trimming were deduced from the DNA. This sample has about 110,000 clones in its table, and roughly 55% of those were observed once. More than 20% of the sample rests with the top ten.

Material for sequencing was NKG2D-low CD8+ T cells sorted from blood. The sample's cell subset or site, from its label and the paper: sorted CD8+ NKG2D-low blood T cells. The clonotype was recovered from a human donor with alopecia areata. The rearranged segments are TRBV7-9 and TRBJ2-3; 12 central bases correspond to TRBD2. The DNA sequence is TGTGCCAGCAGCCCTGATTTACTAGCGGGAGGAAGCACAGATACGCAGTATTTT. Its coded protein is CASSPDLLAGGSTDTQYF.